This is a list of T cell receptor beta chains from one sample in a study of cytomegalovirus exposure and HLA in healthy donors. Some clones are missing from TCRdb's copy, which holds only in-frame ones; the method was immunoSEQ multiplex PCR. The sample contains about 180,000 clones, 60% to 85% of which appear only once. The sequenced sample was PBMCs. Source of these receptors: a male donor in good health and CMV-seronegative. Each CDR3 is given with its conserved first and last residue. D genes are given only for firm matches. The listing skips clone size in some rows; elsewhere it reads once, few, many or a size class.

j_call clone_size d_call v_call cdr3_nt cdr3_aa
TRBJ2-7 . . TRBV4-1 TGCGCCAGCAGCCAAGATCCCTGGACAGCAACCTACGAGCAGTACTTC CASSQDPWTATYEQYF
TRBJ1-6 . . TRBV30 TGTGCCTGGAGTGTACTATCACCCCTCCACTTT CAWSVLSPLHF
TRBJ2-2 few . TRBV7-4 TGTGCCAGCAGCTTAGGCCGCGGGGCGGGGCACACCGGGGAGCTGTTTTTT CASSLGRGAGHTGELFF
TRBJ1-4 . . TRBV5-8 TGTGCCAGCAGCTTGGGCCAGAGGAATGAAAAACTGTTTTTT CASSLGQRNEKLFF
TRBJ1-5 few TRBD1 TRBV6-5 TGTGCCAGCAGATTACAGGGGGGTCAGCCCCAGCATTTT CASRLQGGQPQHF
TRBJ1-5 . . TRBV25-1 TGTGCCAGCAGCGAATTGAGAACAGTCAATCAGCCCCAGCATTTT CASSELRTVNQPQHF
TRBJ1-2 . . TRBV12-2 TGTGCAAGTCGCTCCGGGACAGCCTCTTTCTATGGCTACACCTTC CASRSGTASFYGYTF
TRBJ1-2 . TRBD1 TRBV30 TGTGCCTGGACAGGGGGCGACTATGGCTACACCTTC CAWTGGDYGYTF
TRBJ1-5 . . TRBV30 TGTGCCTGGAGTGTAGCTGAGTATCAGCCCCAGCATTTT CAWSVAEYQPQHF
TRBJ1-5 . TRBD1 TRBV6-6 TGTGCCAGCAGCTTCGGACAGGGCGATCAGCCCCAGCATTTT CASSFGQGDQPQHF
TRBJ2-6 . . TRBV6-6 TGTGCCAGCAGTTCCCGACAGAGCTCTGGGGCCAACGTCCTGACTTTC CASSSRQSSGANVLTF
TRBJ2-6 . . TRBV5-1 TGCGCCAGCAGCTTGGAAGGACACTCCTCTGGGGCCAACGTCCTGACTTTC CASSLEGHSSGANVLTF
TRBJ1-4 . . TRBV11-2 TGTGCCAGCAGCCCCAATTGGTTGAGAGGAGAAAAACTGTTTTTT CASSPNWLRGEKLFF
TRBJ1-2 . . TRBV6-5 TGTGCCAGCAGTTACTCGCGATCCCTAAACTATGGCTACACCTTC CASSYSRSLNYGYTF
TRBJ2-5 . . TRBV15 TGTGCCACCAGCTTTAAACTCCAAGAGACCCAGTACTTC CATSFKLQETQYF
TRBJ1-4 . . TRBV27 TGTGCCAGCAGATCACAACCGAGGAATGAAAAACTGTTTTTT CASRSQPRNEKLFF
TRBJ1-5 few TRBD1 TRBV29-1 TGCAGCGTTGTTCAGGGGGGTGATCAGCCCCAGCATTTT CSVVQGGDQPQHF
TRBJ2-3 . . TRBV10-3 TGTGCCATCAGCAGGGTAGGGGGCACAGATACGCAGTATTTT CAISRVGGTDTQYF
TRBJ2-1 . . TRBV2 TGTGCCAGCAGTGAGGGCTGGGGCGAGCAGTTCTTC CASSEGWGEQFF
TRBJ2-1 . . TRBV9 TGTGCCAGCAGCTTCGACCCAGGGGGGGAGCAGTTCTTC CASSFDPGGEQFF
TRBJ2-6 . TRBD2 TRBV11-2 TGTGCCAGCAGCCCAGGACTAGCGGGAGAAATTGGGGCCAACGTCCTGACTTTC CASSPGLAGEIGANVLTF
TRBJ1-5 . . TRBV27 TGTGCCAGCAGTTTATCCACAGACGGCAATCAGCCCCAGCATTTT CASSLSTDGNQPQHF
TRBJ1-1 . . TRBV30 TGTGCCTGGACGGTGAATAACGCTGAAGCTTTCTTT CAWTVNNAEAFF
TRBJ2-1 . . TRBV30 TGTGCCTGGAGGATTTTGGGGGGATTCCCCAATGAGCAGTTCTTC CAWRILGGFPNEQFF